The 15 T cell receptor beta chains reported below all come from one sample, sequenced in a study of regulatory T cells in long-lasting Graves disease. Time point reported: newly diagnosed GD, antithyroid drugs for less than 3 months. PBMC RNA was the source of the TCR library. The TCR beta library used iRepertoire HTBI primers with Arm-PCR amplification of CDR3. TCRdb used MiXCR to reprocess the multiplex PCR reads, holding one entry per CDR3 protein. The data hold some 410,000 distinct CDR3 sequences, with 16% observed a single time. This sample also belongs to another study, concerning T cells in Graves' hyperthyroidism and ophthalmopathy.

Sequences were derived from peripheral blood mononuclear cells (PBMCs), sampled at new diagnosis, from a patient treated with antithyroid drugs. Source of these receptors: a woman in her twenties or thirties with Graves disease.

This clonotype was seen many times. The chain links TRBV28 to TRBJ2-7; D might be TRBD2 (6 bases). V dropped 4 bases and J dropped 1 base, with 14 bases sitting between them. Germline assignment: CDR1 MDHEN and CDR2 SYDVKM. This CDR3 is built from 15 residues. The CDR3: CASSYASGYSYEQYF. DNA for the CDR3: TGTGCCAGCAGTTACGCCAGCGGGTATTCCTACGAGCAGTACTTC.

This clonotype was observed many times. This chain joins TRBV7-8 and TRBJ2-1; D possibly corresponds to TRBD2 (6 bases). V lost 6 bases to trimming and J lost 3 bases, with 15 bases between them. CDR3 length equals 15 residues. Germline V CDR1 and CDR2: SGHVS, FQNEAQ. CDR3 loop: CASSSDMGLYNEQFF. The CDR3 region has the DNA TGTGCCAGCAGTTCCGACATGGGACTCTACAATGAGCAGTTCTTC.

This clonotype has at least ten counts. This sequence joins TRBV15 and TRBJ1-5; D call uncertain. Germline CDR1 LNHNV, CDR2 YYDKDF (reference sequence). V was shortened by 1 base and J by 3 bases, with 7 bases between the two germline ends. The CDR3 totals 14 residues. The CDR3 sequence is CATSRAGVNQPQHF. CDR3 nucleotide sequence: TGTGCCACCAGCAGAGCGGGAGTCAATCAGCCCCAGCATTTT.

V usage is TRBV6-5 and J usage is TRBJ2-4, with 8 positions matching TRBD2. The V and J ends lost 0 bases and 0 bases, in that order; junction bases with no gene match: 7. The CDR3 consists of 18 residues. Germline CDR1 MNHEY, CDR2 SVGAGI. CDR3 nucleotide sequence: TGTGCCAGCAGTTACTCTTTCGGGAGGGTAGGAGCCAAAAACATTCAGTACTTC. As protein: CASSYSFGRVGAKNIQYF.

The rearrangement joins TRBV6-9 to TRBJ1-1; tentative D call: TRBD1 (6 bases). Germline CDR1 reads MNHGY; CDR2 reads SVAAGI. The V and J ends lost 3 bases and 3 bases respectively, with 11 bases between them. The CDR3 has 14 residues. The CDR3 region is CASSYSGTYTEAFF. CDR3 DNA: TGTGCCAGCAGTTACTCTGGGACATACACTGAAGCTTTCTTT.

This chain links TRBV15 with TRBJ2-1, with D possibly TRBD1 on 5 matching bases. In germline, CDR1 is LNHNV, CDR2 YYDKDF (reference sequence). CDR3 length: 13 amino acids. V was pared by 0 bases and J by 8 bases, with 8 bases between. The CDR3 spells CATSRDPRDEQFF. CDR3 in DNA: TGTGCCACCAGCAGAGATCCCAGGGATGAGCAGTTCTTC.

This clonotype was counted many times. The chain combines TRBV28 with TRBJ2-7; D possibly corresponds to TRBD2 (5 bases). The V end was cut by 11 bases, the J end by 5 bases, with 16 bases between. From germline, CDR1 is MDHEN and CDR2 SYDVKM. The CDR3 runs 12 residues. CDR3 nucleotide sequence: TGTGCCGTCGGAGAGGGCCTAAACGAGCAGTACTTC. Residues: CAVGEGLNEQYF.

Note on this clonotype: Possible read error: a much larger clone is one base away. The rearrangement joins TRBV7-2 to TRBJ1-2; no firm D call. CDR1 is SGHTA, CDR2 FQGNSA, per germline. The CDR3 is made up of 15 amino acids. V dropped 5 bases and J dropped 1 base, with 14 bases sitting between them. The CDR3 DNA reads as TGTGCCAGCAGCCACGATGGGATAGTTAACTATGGCTACACCTTC. Translated: CASSHDGIVNYGYTF.

This clonotype was seen many times. A read error may be the cause here, since a much bigger clone is one base away. CDR3 amino acids: CASSLFENTEAFF. CDR3 in DNA: TGTGCCAGCAGCTTATTTGAGAACACTGAAGCTTTCTTT. The V and J genes are TRBV7-8 and TRBJ1-1; D gene unclear. CDR1 and CDR2 from the germline V gene are SGHVS and FQNEAQ. The length of the CDR3 is 13 residues. V lost 2 bases, J lost 1 base, and 5 bases lay in between.

This clonotype was recorded a few times. A single base separates this from a much larger clone, so it may be a read error. The CDR3 here is CASRLIEATEASF. For the CDR3, the DNA is TGTGCCAGCAGATTAATTGAGGCCACTGAAGCTTCCTTT. The chain carries TRBV11-2 and TRBJ1-1; D gene uncertain. In germline, CDR1 is SGHAT, CDR2 FQNNGV. This CDR3 has 13 residues.

This clonotype was seen more than once but under ten times. This rearrangement joins TRBV7-2 to TRBJ2-1; D unresolved. Germline V gene sequence: CDR1 SGHTA, CDR2 FQGNSA. The CDR3 spans 13 residues. V was shortened by 2 bases and J by 8 bases, with 10 bases between the two germline ends. CDR3 sequence: CASSLWYTDEQFF. The CDR3 DNA is TGTGCCAGCAGCTTATGGTATACCGATGAGCAGTTCTTC.

This clonotype was seen at least ten times. The rearrangement uses TRBV5-1 and TRBJ1-1; D gene ambiguous. CDR3 length: 16 residues. From germline, CDR1 is SGHRS and CDR2 YFSETQ. The V end lost 0 bases, the J end lost 0 bases, and 12 bases lay between the germline ends. The CDR3 loop is CASSLEGMLMNTEAFF. The DNA of the CDR3 is TGCGCCAGCAGCTTGGAAGGGATGTTGATGAACACTGAAGCTTTCTTT.

This clonotype was observed at least ten times. The CDR3 loop is CASSLQGETQYF. CDR3 bases: TGTGCCAGCAGCTTACAGGGAGAGACCCAGTACTTC. The V call is TRBV11-2, the J call TRBJ2-5, with a weak D call TRBD1 (5 bases). Germline CDR1 reads SGHAT; CDR2 reads FQNNGV. The germline V and J ends were trimmed by 2 bases and 4 bases, with 5 bases remaining between them. This CDR3 is built from 12 residues. Variable domain in full (rest from reference TRBV11-2 and TRBJ2-5): EAGVAQSPRYKIIEKRQSVAFWCNPISGHATLYWYQQILGQGPKLLIQFQNNGVVDDSQLPKDRFSAERLKGVDSTLKIQPAKLEDSAVYLCASSLQGETQYFGPGTRLLVL.

This clonotype appeared many times. The V and J genes are TRBV20-1 and TRBJ1-1; TRBD1 might be the D (5 bases). There are 15 residues in the CDR3. Germline CDR1 and CDR2: DFQATT and SNEGSKA (reference sequence). The ends were cut back, 1 base at V and 0 bases at J, with 12 bases in the middle. In DNA form, the CDR3 reads TGCAGTGCTAGAGGCCGGGGCCAGATGAACACTGAAGCTTTCTTT. Its translation is CSARGRGQMNTEAFF.

V is TRBV20-1 and J is TRBJ2-5, with D hard to call. Germline-derived CDR1 and CDR2 are DFQATT and SNEGSKA (reference sequence). The CDR3 runs 12 residues. V lost 5 bases and J lost 1, with 8 bases in between. The CDR3 protein is CSAPGFQETQYF. In nucleotides, the CDR3 is TGCAGTGCTCCGGGCTTCCAAGAGACCCAGTACTTC.